At least ten counts were recorded for the clone carrying this T cell receptor (beta chain). These data originate in a study of Graves' ophthalmopathy and Graves' hyperthyroidism. The V end lost 7 bases, the J end lost 5 bases, and 20 bases lay between the germline ends. The CDR3 has 15 residues. The authors amplified TCR beta CDR3 regions, and they did so from RNA transcripts for repertoire sequencing. HTBI primers were used in a first-round RT-PCR, which preceded a second-round multiplex PCR. TCRdb itself ran the multiplex PCR reads through MiXCR, one entry per CDR3 protein. The repertoire includes about 400,000 distinct CDR3 sequences, about 18% of them detected once, and about 1.6% sits in the top ten.

Sequenced input: peripheral blood. The chain carries TRBV12-3 or TRBV12-4 and TRBJ1-2, with D tentatively TRBD1 (5 bases). The clonotype was recovered from a woman between 18 and 29 years old with Graves' ophthalmopathy. The CDR3 nucleotides are TGTGCCAGCACTCCCTGGTCAGGGAGGCTTTATGGCTACACCTTC. It translates to CASTPWSGRLYGYTF.